This entry concerns a single T cell receptor (beta chain). V trimming: 1 base; J trimming: 0 bases; junction bases outside the gene matches: 1. This CDR3 comprises 15 residues. Germline CDR1 is SGHAT and CDR2 is FQNNGV. These data come from a study of beta chain features in type 1 diabetes. The isolated RNA, all of it, was reverse transcribed, so expressed TCRB transcripts were what got sequenced. Clones were read by immunoSEQ multiplex PCR, and TCRdb kept only the in-frame ones, dropping some. In the table there are 200,000 to 250,000 clones, less than 35% of which are singletons. This chain links TRBV11-2 with TRBJ2-5; 8 bases fit TRBD2. Sequenced material: central memory CD4+ T cells from blood. This TCR came from a man aged 30 to 39 in good health. The CDR3 here is CASSLVAGYQETQYF. CDR3 DNA sequence: TGTGCCAGCAGCTTAGTAGCGGGGTACCAAGAGACCCAGTACTTC.